The 16 T cell receptor beta chains in this list originate from one sample, sequenced in a study of molecular identifiers for immune sequencing clone quantification. TCRdb re-analysed the PCR reads in MiXCR, keeping a single row per CDR3 protein. The sample has about 640,000 distinct CDR3 sequences; just under 20% are singletons. Sequenced material: naive CD8+ T cells from blood, with Jurkat cell RNA spiked in. The sample's subset: FACS-sorted CD8+CD4-CCR7+CD45RA+ naive T cells. These receptors came from a human donor in good health. Some libraries in this study had Jurkat cell RNA spiked in.

This clonotype was observed many times. The CDR3 is CASTDGGVRNTEAFF. For the CDR3, the DNA is TGTGCCAGCACCGATGGTGGGGTCAGGAACACTGAAGCTTTCTTT. The chain carries TRBV6-5 and TRBJ1-1, with no clear D. Trimming removed 7 bases from V and 1 base from J, with 16 bases in between. CDR3 length: 15 amino acids. From germline, CDR1 is MNHEY and CDR2 SVGAGI.

The CDR3 spells CVSSLGDSSYEQYF. CDR3 coding DNA: TGTGTCAGCAGCTTGGGAGACAGTTCCTACGAGCAGTACTTC. This chain links TRBV5-3 with TRBJ2-7, with D perhaps given as TRBD1 or TRBD2 (5 bases each). TRBV5-3 carries the ORF label, with uncertain function. This CDR3 spans 14 amino acids.

This clonotype was seen repeatedly, ten times or more. The chain uses TRBV6-5 and TRBJ1-2, with 8 bases fitting TRBD1. This CDR3 is built from 17 residues. V shed 0 bases and J 6 bases; nucleotides not matched to a gene: 12. In germline, CDR1 is MNHEY, CDR2 SVGAGI. The CDR3 sequence is CASSYSPDRVDFHGYTF. In nucleotides, the CDR3 is TGTGCCAGCAGTTACTCGCCGGACAGGGTCGATTTTCATGGCTACACCTTC.

This clonotype has at least ten counts. The rearrangement joins TRBV18 to TRBJ2-7, with no clear D. Germline-derived CDR1 and CDR2 are KGHSH and LQKENI. V lost 8 bases and J lost 3, with 14 bases in between. The CDR3 extends over 13 amino acids. CDR3 sequence (DNA): TGTGCCAGCAGCCCCGGCGTGAGCTACGAGCAGTACTTC. Its translation: CASSPGVSYEQYF.

The chain couples TRBV6-1 to TRBJ1-4, with D hard to call. V was trimmed by 1 base and J by 0 bases, leaving 12 bases between them. This CDR3 spans 17 amino acids. The germline V gene has CDR1 MNHNS and CDR2 SASEGT. CDR3 sequence: CASSEGSIPSTNEKLFF. In DNA form, the CDR3 reads TGTGCCAGCAGTGAAGGCTCGATCCCTTCAACTAATGAAAAACTGTTTTTT.

This clonotype showed up just once. This may come from a read error, since a much larger clone is one base off. This chain uses TRBV19 with TRBJ2-3; D is unresolved. Germline V gene sequence: CDR1 LNHDA, CDR2 SQIVND (reference sequence). V dropped 7 bases and J dropped 4 bases, with 9 bases sitting between them. The CDR3 spans 12 residues. The CDR3 loop is CASIIAADTQYF. The DNA of the CDR3 is TGTGCCAGTATTATTGCAGCAGATACGCAGTATTTT. The full variable domain, rest sourced from reference TRBV19 and TRBJ2-3, is DGGITQSPKYLFRKEGQNVTLSCEQNLNHDAMYWYRQDPGQGLRLIYYSQIVNDFQKGDIAEGYSVSREKKESFPLTVTSAQKNPTAFYLCASIIAADTQYFGPGTRLTVL.

This clonotype was recorded at least ten times. The rearrangement joins TRBV29-1 to TRBJ2-7; D unresolved. The CDR3 totals 12 residues. Trimming cost V 0 bases and J 3 bases, with 6 bases left between them. From germline, CDR1 is SQVTM and CDR2 ANQGSEA. The CDR3 sequence: CSVEDPSYEQYF. CDR3 nucleotides: TGCAGCGTTGAAGATCCCAGCTACGAGCAGTACTTC.

Worth noting for this clonotype: The CDR3 does not close with the conserved phenylalanine or tryptophan, likely indicating a read error. The V gene is TRBV29-1, the J gene TRBJ2-1; 8 nucleotides match TRBD2. V lost 3 bases to trimming and J lost 0 bases; unmatched junction nucleotides: 7. Germline V gives CDR1 SQVTM, CDR2 ANQGSEA. The CDR3 is 16 residues long. The CDR3 sequence: CSVEGSGKRSYNEQFS. In DNA, the CDR3 is TGCAGCGTTGAGGGTAGCGGGAAACGCTCCTACAATGAGCAGTTCTCC.

This clonotype was detected many times. V is TRBV12-3 or TRBV12-4 and J is TRBJ2-3; D unresolved. Trimming removed 8 bases at V and 2 bases at J, with 17 bases between. The CDR3 totals 15 residues. Here the CDR3 reads CASVGGTGPTDTQYF. The CDR3 nucleotides are TGTGCCAGCGTCGGTGGTACGGGTCCCACAGATACGCAGTATTTT.

This clonotype was seen at least ten times. The chain joins TRBV9 to TRBJ2-7; 8 bases match TRBD2. This CDR3 contains 15 residues. J was trimmed by 2 bases and V by 4 bases; bases with no gene match: 8. CDR1 is SGDLS, CDR2 YYNGEE, per germline. The CDR3 DNA follows: TGTGCCAGCAGCCCAAGCGGGAGAGGGGCCTACGAGCAGTACTTC. Residues: CASSPSGRGAYEQYF.

This clonotype appeared many times. The genes are TRBV20-1 and TRBJ2-7; TRBD1 or TRBD2 may be the D gene (5 bases each). The CDR3 has 15 amino acids. V was pared by 0 bases and J by 4 bases, with 16 bases between. The germline gives CDR1 DFQATT, CDR2 SNEGSKA (reference sequence). The CDR3 region has the DNA TGCAGTGCTAGAGATCTCATGGGGGTTGGGTACGAGCAGTACTTC. Its protein is CSARDLMGVGYEQYF.

This clonotype was observed many times. The chain is built from TRBV27 and TRBJ2-7, with 10 bases identical to TRBD2. The CDR3 sequence is 14 residues long. Germline V CDR1 and CDR2: MNHEY, SMNVEV (reference sequence). With V trimmed by 6 bases and J by 3 bases, 5 bases remained unmatched. The CDR3 coding sequence is TGTGCCAGCAGCCTTAGCGGGGGGTACTACGAGCAGTACTTC. Translation gives CASSLSGGYYEQYF.

CDR3 loop: CATGFGDNEQFF. The DNA of the CDR3 is TGTGCCACGGGATTCGGGGACAATGAGCAGTTCTTC. The chain has TRBV5-4 and TRBJ2-1; possible D gene TRBD2, 5 bases. V gave up 9 bases and J gave up 5 bases, with 12 bases separating them. The CDR3 is 12 residues long. Germline-derived CDR1 and CDR2 are SGHNT and YYREEE (reference sequence).

This clonotype was detected ten times or more. The V and J genes are TRBV19 and TRBJ2-3; 10 bases line up with TRBD2. V was clipped by 3 bases and J by 3 bases; unmatched bases: 3. CDR1 is LNHDA, CDR2 SQIVND, per germline (reference sequence). The CDR3 consists of 15 residues. This chain's CDR3 is CASSIGTSETDTQYF. CDR3 coding DNA: TGTGCCAGTAGTATCGGGACTAGCGAAACAGATACGCAGTATTTT. The whole variable domain, filled in from reference TRBV19 and TRBJ2-3, reads DGGITQSPKYLFRKEGQNVTLSCEQNLNHDAMYWYRQDPGQGLRLIYYSQIVNDFQKGDIAEGYSVSREKKESFPLTVTSAQKNPTAFYLCASSIGTSETDTQYFGPGTRLTVL.

In regard to this clonotype: A single base separates this from a much larger clone, so it may be a read error. The chain employs TRBV7-8 and TRBJ2-1; D is ambiguous. CDR1 SGHVS and CDR2 FQNEAQ come from the germline V gene. The CDR3 loop spans 11 amino acids. CDR3 sequence: CASSPDNEQLF. For the CDR3, the DNA is TGTGCCAGCAGCCCAGACAATGAGCAGCTCTTC.

This clonotype was observed many times. CDR3 sequence: CSASDTGAGYQETQYF. The DNA of the CDR3 is TGCAGTGCTAGCGATACGGGGGCGGGGTACCAAGAGACCCAGTACTTC. The rearrangement links TRBV20-1 to TRBJ2-5, with D tentatively TRBD1 or TRBD2 (6 bases each). Trimming took 3 bases from V and 0 from J, leaving 17 bases between them. CDR1 and CDR2 from the germline V gene are DFQATT and SNEGSKA (reference sequence). This CDR3 has 16 residues.